Presented here are 25 T cell receptor beta chains from one specimen sequenced in a study of cytomegalovirus exposure and HLA in healthy donors. This PCR relied on a set of 60 Vbeta primers and 13 Jbeta primers. Profiling relied on immunoSEQ multiplex PCR, and the TCRdb table lists in-frame clones only, not all of them. The table lists around 50,000 clones, just under 85% of them singletons. Source material: PBMCs. All receptors come from a man between 45 and 60 years old in good health and CMV-seronegative.

The CDR3 protein is CASSPGGYNEQFF. The CDR3 nucleotides read TGTGCCAGCAGCCCCGGGGGCTACAATGAGCAGTTCTTC. The chain is built from TRBV7-7 and TRBJ2-1, with D perhaps TRBD2 (6 bases). Trimming took 5 bases from V and 3 from J, leaving 8 bases between them. This CDR3 has 13 amino acids. In germline, CDR1 is SSHAT, CDR2 FNYEAQ (reference sequence).

The chain carries TRBV10-3 and TRBJ2-3; tentatively, D is TRBD1 (5 bases). The ends were cut back, 2 bases at V and 0 bases at J, with 12 bases in the middle. This CDR3 region has 16 residues. CDR1 is ENHRY and CDR2 is SYGVKD in the germline V gene. The CDR3 DNA reads TGTGCCATCAGTGAGGGGGCGGCCACTAGCACAGATACGCAGTATTTT. It translates to CAISEGAATSTDTQYF.

The chain employs TRBV10-3 and TRBJ2-5; D perhaps matches TRBD1 (5 bases). With 3 bases removed from V and 0 bases from J, the gap between germline ends came to 14 bases. The CDR3 runs to 16 residues. Per germline, CDR1 ENHRY and CDR2 SYGVKD. In DNA, the CDR3 is TGTGCCATCAGTGAAGGGCGGACAACGTACCAAGAGACCCAGTACTTC. Its protein is CAISEGRTTYQETQYF.

V gene TRBV19 combines with J gene TRBJ2-7, with TRBD1 matching 12 bases. The V gene's germline CDR1 is LNHDA and CDR2 SQIVND (reference sequence). Trimming took 3 bases from V and 5 from J; bases not matched to a gene: 11. This CDR3 has 17 amino acids. Written as DNA, the CDR3 is TGTGCCAGTAGTATTCCTGGAACCGGGACAGGGGGCAACGAGCAGTACTTC. The encoded protein is CASSIPGTGTGGNEQYF.

V and J are TRBV7-9 and TRBJ2-3; tentative D call: TRBD2 (6 bases). Trimming shortened V by 4 bases and J by 6 bases, and 17 bases separated the two germline ends. Germline V gene lookup returns CDR1 SEHNR and CDR2 FQNEAQ (reference sequence). The CDR3 totals 15 residues. The CDR3 sequence: CASSSGDQQGDTQYF. The CDR3 DNA reads TGTGCCAGCAGCTCGGGAGACCAACAAGGGGATACGCAGTATTTT.

The J gene is TRBJ2-3, the V gene TRBV9; 11 bases are a match to TRBD2. The CDR3 has 15 amino acids. The V gene end was trimmed by 6 bases and the J gene end by 7 bases; junction bases not matched to a gene: 10. Germline-derived CDR1 and CDR2 are SGDLS and YYNGEE. The CDR3 nucleotides read TGTGCCAGCACCCTAGCGGGGGGAATGGTGAATACGCAGTATTTT. Translation gives CASTLAGGMVNTQYF.

The chain employs TRBV18 and TRBJ2-2; 12 positions agree with TRBD2. V lost 6 bases, J lost 0 bases, and 5 bases stayed unmatched. The germline V gene has CDR1 KGHSH and CDR2 LQKENI. This CDR3 has 17 residues. CDR3: CASSPTSGGPNTGELFF. As DNA, the CDR3 is TGTGCCAGCTCCCCGACTAGCGGGGGCCCGAACACCGGGGAGCTGTTTTTT.

The rearrangement links TRBV6-1 to TRBJ2-2, with D perhaps TRBD1 (7 bases). CDR3 length equals 15 residues. V was clipped by 5 bases and J by 5 bases, with 15 bases between them. Germline V gives CDR1 MNHNS, CDR2 SASEGT. The CDR3 is CASSSRGAGTGELFF. CDR3 nucleotides: TGTGCCAGCAGTTCCAGGGGGGCGGGAACCGGGGAGCTGTTTTTT.

The V and J genes are TRBV27 and TRBJ2-7; D may be TRBD2 (5 bases). Germline-derived CDR1 and CDR2 are MNHEY and SMNVEV (reference sequence). CDR3 size: 14 residues. V was shortened by 5 bases and J by 5 bases, with 16 bases between the two germline ends. Here the CDR3 DNA reads TGTGCCAGCAGTGGCGGGTCAACTCTACACGAGCAGTACTTC. Its translation: CASSGGSTLHEQYF.

This chain uses TRBV6-6 with TRBJ2-5, with D perhaps matching TRBD1 (6 bases). This CDR3 contains 16 residues. Trimming took off 6 bases at V and 0 bases at J, with 17 bases between the two ends. Per the germline V gene, CDR1 is MNHNY and CDR2 is SVGAGI (reference sequence). CDR3 amino acids: CASRLDRFKYQETQYF. The CDR3 nucleotides are TGTGCCAGCAGACTGGACAGATTTAAGTACCAAGAGACCCAGTACTTC.

This clone was recorded a few times. The rearrangement joins TRBV5-1 to TRBJ2-4; tentatively, D is TRBD2 (5 bases). Trimming took off 2 bases at V and 9 bases at J, with 9 bases between the two ends. The CDR3 spans 12 residues. Germline assignment: CDR1 SGHRS and CDR2 YFSETQ. CDR3 bases: TGCGCCAGCAGCTTCGAGGCGGGCATTCAGTACTTC. It codes for CASSFEAGIQYF.

V is TRBV6-1 and J is TRBJ1-1, with 9 bases lining up with TRBD1. V shed 3 bases and J 4 bases; nucleotides not matched to a gene: 6. This CDR3 comprises 15 residues. Per germline, CDR1 MNHNS and CDR2 SASEGT. The CDR3 loop is CASSDPGQGGTEAFF. DNA of the CDR3: TGTGCCAGCAGTGATCCGGGACAGGGAGGCACTGAAGCTTTCTTT.

The genes are TRBV5-8 and TRBJ2-7; 13 bases align to TRBD2. The CDR3 totals 19 residues. CDR1 and CDR2 (germline): SGHTS, YDEGEE. V shed 4 bases, J shed 4 bases, and the junction held 17 bases outside the gene matches. CDR3 coding DNA: TGTGCCAGCAGCCAACTGGGACTAGCGGGGCTACCTAGGGATTACGAGCAGTACTTC. It yields the protein CASSQLGLAGLPRDYEQYF.

The CDR3 nucleotides are TGTGCCAGCAGTTCCGCCACAGGAGACTTAAAACAAAACATTCAGTACTTC. As protein: CASSSATGDLKQNIQYF. The chain is built from TRBV27 and TRBJ2-4; possibly TRBD1 for D (5 bases). This CDR3 has 17 residues. V was clipped by 4 bases and J by 5 bases, with 21 bases between them. CDR1 is MNHEY and CDR2 is SMNVEV in the germline V gene (reference sequence).

This clone has only one observation. The V gene is TRBV11-1, the J gene TRBJ2-4; 9 positions agree with TRBD2. The CDR3 sequence is 18 residues long. J lost 0 bases, V lost 5 bases, and 11 bases had no gene match. Looked up from germline, CDR1 is SGHAT and CDR2 is FQDESV (reference sequence). CDR3 amino acids: CASSPLASGVIAKNIQYF. CDR3 nucleotides: TGTGCCAGCAGCCCCTTGGCTAGCGGGGTAATAGCCAAAAACATTCAGTACTTC.

This clone has only a few counts. This chain uses TRBV28 with TRBJ2-5; 8 nucleotides line up with TRBD1. The DNA end favors TRBJ2-7, so the J call may be wrong. The germline V gene encodes CDR1 MDHEN and CDR2 SYDVKM. The CDR3 consists of 12 residues. The CDR3 reads CASKDRAHEQYF. CDR3 DNA sequence: TGTGCCAGCAAGGACAGGGCCCACGAGCAGTACTTC.

This clone was detected only a few times. The V gene is TRBV27, the J gene TRBJ1-5, with TRBD1 matching over 8 bases. The J segment lost 9 bases and the V segment lost 1 base, leaving 8 bases of the junction unmatched. The CDR3 length is 15 residues. The germline gives CDR1 MNHEY, CDR2 SMNVEV (reference sequence). The DNA of the CDR3 is TGTGCCAGCAGTTTATGGGGACAGGCCGGAACGCCCCAGCATTTT. Amino acids: CASSLWGQAGTPQHF.

The chain is built from TRBV4-2 and TRBJ2-7; 7 bases are shared with TRBD1. This CDR3 contains 16 residues. Germline V gene sequence: CDR1 LGHNA, CDR2 YNFKEQ. After removal of 0 bases from V and 2 bases from J, the junction contained 7 bases not matched to a gene. CDR3 region: CASSQERTGTAYEQYF. The CDR3 DNA reads as TGTGCCAGCAGCCAAGAACGAACAGGGACAGCCTACGAGCAGTACTTC.

The CDR3 nucleotides are TGTGCCAGCAGCTCCCGACTAGCGGGGGGTCCAGTGGAGACCCAGTACTTC. It specifies CASSSRLAGGPVETQYF. The V gene is TRBV7-2, the J gene TRBJ2-5, with TRBD2 matching over 13 bases. The length of the CDR3 is 17 residues. Germline assignment: CDR1 SGHTA and CDR2 FQGNSA. V lost 4 bases to trimming and J lost 5 bases; unmatched junction nucleotides: 10.

The chain has TRBV11-3 and TRBJ2-3; 8 nucleotides match TRBD1. J was trimmed by 2 bases and V by 4 bases; bases with no gene match: 5. The CDR3 extends over 15 amino acids. The germline V gene has CDR1 SGHNT and CDR2 YENEEA. This CDR3 reads CASSSGQGDTDTQYF. CDR3 nucleotide sequence: TGTGCCAGCAGCTCTGGACAGGGTGACACAGATACGCAGTATTTT.

The chain has TRBV28 and TRBJ1-1; TRBD1 aligns across 7 bases. Trimming removed 6 bases from V and 0 bases from J; junction bases left unmatched: 4. Germline assignment: CDR1 MDHEN and CDR2 SYDVKM. This CDR3 has 14 residues. The CDR3 loop is CASRLTGMNTEAFF. DNA of the CDR3: TGTGCCAGCAGGTTGACAGGGATGAACACTGAAGCTTTCTTT.

The chain couples TRBV30 to TRBJ2-1; 10 bases are a match to TRBD2. V shed 8 bases, J shed 0 bases, and the junction held 7 bases outside the gene matches. Germline assignment: CDR1 GTSNPN and CDR2 SVGIG (reference sequence). The CDR3 consists of 15 residues. CDR3 coding DNA: TGTGCCCGAGCGGGGGGGGAGTCCTCCTACAATGAGCAGTTCTTC. Translating gives CARAGGESSYNEQFF.

The V call is TRBV18, the J call TRBJ2-7, with 10 positions matching TRBD1. In germline, CDR1 is KGHSH, CDR2 LQKENI. The CDR3 spans 14 residues. With V trimmed by 5 bases and J by 4 bases, 5 bases remained unmatched. This chain's CDR3 is CASSTRQGAYEQYF. The CDR3 DNA follows: TGTGCCAGCTCAACTCGACAGGGGGCTTACGAGCAGTACTTC.

The genes are TRBV7-2 and TRBJ1-2, with D possibly being TRBD1 (5 bases). The CDR3 runs to 17 residues. Trimming shortened V by 2 bases and J by 4 bases, and 20 bases separated the two germline ends. In germline, CDR1 is SGHTA, CDR2 FQGNSA. The CDR3 here is CASSLTLRGVGSYGYTF. The CDR3 DNA reads as TGTGCCAGCAGCTTAACCCTCCGGGGGGTGGGGTCCTATGGCTACACCTTC. Together with reference TRBV7-2 and TRBJ1-2, the CDR3 gives the full variable domain: GAGVSQSPSNKVTEKGKDVELRCDPISGHTALYWYRQSLGQGLEFLIYFQGNSAPDKSGLPSDRFSAERTGGSVSTLTIQRTQQEDSAVYLCASSLTLRGVGSYGYTFGSGTRLTVV.

The chain couples TRBV7-6 to TRBJ2-1; no clear D gene. Germline V gene data show CDR1 as SGHVS and CDR2 as FNYEAQ. The CDR3 is 16 amino acids. V dropped 3 bases and J dropped 9 bases, with 21 bases sitting between them. As DNA, the CDR3 is TGTGCCAGCAGCTTCTCGTCGTCGTGGGCAGGCAGTGAGCAGTTCTTC. It codes for CASSFSSSWAGSEQFF. Together with reference TRBV7-6 and TRBJ2-1, the CDR3 gives the full variable domain: GAGVSQSPRYKVTKRGQDVALRCDPISGHVSLYWYRQALGQGPEFLTYFNYEAQQDKSGLPNDRFSAERPEGSISTLTIQRTEQRDSAMYRCASSFSSSWAGSEQFFGPGTRLTVL.